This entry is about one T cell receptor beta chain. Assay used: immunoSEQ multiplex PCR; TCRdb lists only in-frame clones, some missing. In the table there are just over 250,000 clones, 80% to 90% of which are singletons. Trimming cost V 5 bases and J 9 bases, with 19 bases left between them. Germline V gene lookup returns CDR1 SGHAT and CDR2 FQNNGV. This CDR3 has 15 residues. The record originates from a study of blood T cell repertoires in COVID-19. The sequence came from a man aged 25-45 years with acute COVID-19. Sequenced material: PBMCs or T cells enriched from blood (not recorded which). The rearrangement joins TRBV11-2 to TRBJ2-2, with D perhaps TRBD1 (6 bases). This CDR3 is CASSPDRLRGRELFF. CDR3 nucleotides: TGTGCCAGCAGCCCCGACAGGCTTCGAGGCCGGGAGCTGTTTTTT.